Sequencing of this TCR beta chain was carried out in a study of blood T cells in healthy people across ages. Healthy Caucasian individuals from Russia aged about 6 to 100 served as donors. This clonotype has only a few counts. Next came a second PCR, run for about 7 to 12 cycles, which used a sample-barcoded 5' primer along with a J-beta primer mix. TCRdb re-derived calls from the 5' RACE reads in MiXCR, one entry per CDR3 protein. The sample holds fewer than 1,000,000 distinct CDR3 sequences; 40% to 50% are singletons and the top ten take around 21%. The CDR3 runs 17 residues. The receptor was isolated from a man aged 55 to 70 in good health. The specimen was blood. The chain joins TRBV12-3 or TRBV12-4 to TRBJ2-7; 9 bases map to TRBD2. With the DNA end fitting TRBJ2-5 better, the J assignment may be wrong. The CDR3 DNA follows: TGTGCCAGCAGTTTCGAGGCGGGGGGGCCGGTGTTGAAGACCCAGTACTTC. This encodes CASSFEAGGPVLKTQYF.